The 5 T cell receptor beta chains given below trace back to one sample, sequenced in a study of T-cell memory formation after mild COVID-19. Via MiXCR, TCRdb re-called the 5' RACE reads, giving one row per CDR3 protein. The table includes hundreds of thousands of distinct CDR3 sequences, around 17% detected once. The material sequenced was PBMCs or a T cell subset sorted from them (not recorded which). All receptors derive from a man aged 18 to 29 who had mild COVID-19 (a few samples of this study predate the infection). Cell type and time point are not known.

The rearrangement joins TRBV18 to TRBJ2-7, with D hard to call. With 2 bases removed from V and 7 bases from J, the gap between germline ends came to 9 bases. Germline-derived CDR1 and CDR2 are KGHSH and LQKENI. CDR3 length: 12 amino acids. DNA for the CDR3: TGTGCCAGCTCACCAGGGTCGGAAGAGCAGTACTTC. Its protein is CASSPGSEEQYF.

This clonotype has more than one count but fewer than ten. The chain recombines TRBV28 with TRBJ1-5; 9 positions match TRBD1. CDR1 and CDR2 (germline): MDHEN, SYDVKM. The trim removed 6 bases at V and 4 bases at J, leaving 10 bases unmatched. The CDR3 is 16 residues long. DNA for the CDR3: TGTGCCAGCAGATACTCCGGGACAGGGAGAAATCAGCCCCAGCATTTT. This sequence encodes CASRYSGTGRNQPQHF.

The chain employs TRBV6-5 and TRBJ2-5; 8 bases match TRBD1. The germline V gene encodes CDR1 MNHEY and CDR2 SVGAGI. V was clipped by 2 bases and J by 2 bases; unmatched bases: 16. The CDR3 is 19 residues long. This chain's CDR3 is CASSYAAGGHPIRQETQYF. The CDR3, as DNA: TGTGCCAGCAGTTACGCGGCAGGGGGCCACCCCATCAGACAAGAGACCCAGTACTTC.

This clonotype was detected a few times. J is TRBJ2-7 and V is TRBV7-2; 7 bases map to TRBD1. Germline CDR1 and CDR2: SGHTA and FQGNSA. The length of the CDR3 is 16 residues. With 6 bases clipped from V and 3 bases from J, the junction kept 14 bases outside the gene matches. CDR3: CASSPDRGQGDYEQYF. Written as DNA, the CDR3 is TGTGCCAGCAGTCCAGATAGGGGTCAGGGGGACTACGAGCAGTACTTC.

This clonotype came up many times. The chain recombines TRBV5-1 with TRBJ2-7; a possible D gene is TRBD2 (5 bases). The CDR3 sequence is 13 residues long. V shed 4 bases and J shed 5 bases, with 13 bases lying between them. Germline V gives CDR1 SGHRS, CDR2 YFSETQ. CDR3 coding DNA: TGCGCCAGCAGCGCCGGTTACGGGGACGAGCAGTACGTC. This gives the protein CASSAGYGDEQYV.